The 16 T cell receptor beta chains below come from one sample, sequenced in a study of blood T cells in healthy people across ages. The second PCR ran about 6 to 12 cycles with a sample-barcoded 5' primer and J-beta primers. TCRdb passed the 5' RACE reads through MiXCR, listing each CDR3 protein once. The data show around 650,000 distinct CDR3 sequences, 32% seen once. Source material: blood. The receptors were gathered from an elderly woman in good health.

In its sample, this clonotype was seen a few times. The chain carries TRBV5-1 and TRBJ1-2; D gene ambiguous. V lost 0 bases, J lost 0 bases, and 6 bases lay in between. CDR1 SGHRS and CDR2 YFSETQ come from the germline V gene. The CDR3 loop spans 14 amino acids. The CDR3 nucleotides read TGCGCCAGCAGCTTGGCCGAGTCTAACTATGGCTACACCTTC. It encodes CASSLAESNYGYTF.

This clonotype was counted between two and nine times. The V gene is TRBV20-1, the J gene TRBJ1-5, with 8 bases that match TRBD1. V trimming: 2 bases; J trimming: 3 bases; junction bases outside the gene matches: 6. CDR1 is DFQATT and CDR2 is SNEGSKA in the germline V gene (reference sequence). This CDR3 comprises 15 residues. The CDR3 nucleotides are TGCAGTGCTAGACCCCGGACAGGGTCCAATCAGCCCCAGCATTTT. Translating gives CSARPRTGSNQPQHF.

The chain is built from TRBV24-1 and TRBJ2-3, with D perhaps given as TRBD1 or TRBD2 (5 bases each). Germline V gene lookup returns CDR1 KGHDR and CDR2 SFDVKD. The CDR3 has 16 amino acids. Trimming left V 5 bases short and J 2 bases short, with 16 bases between. Written as DNA, the CDR3 is TGTGCCACCAGTGTGGGGGACGTAATGCCCACAGATACGCAGTATTTT. It is translated as CATSVGDVMPTDTQYF.

This clonotype was counted ten times or more. This rearrangement joins TRBV30 to TRBJ2-1, with D unresolved. Germline V gene sequence: CDR1 GTSNPN, CDR2 SVGIG (reference sequence). V dropped 3 bases and J dropped 0 bases, with 12 bases sitting between them. This CDR3 spans 15 amino acids. The CDR3 region has the DNA TGTGCCTGGAGCCAAAAACCGGGCTCCTACAATGAGCAGTTCTTC. Translation gives CAWSQKPGSYNEQFF.

V usage is TRBV29-1 and J usage is TRBJ1-1, with D tentatively TRBD1 (6 bases). The V gene's germline CDR1 is SQVTM and CDR2 ANQGSEA. The V and J ends lost 4 bases and 1 base respectively, with 13 bases between them. The CDR3 is 14 residues long. This chain's CDR3 is CSVVLHRANTEAFF. CDR3 bases: TGCAGCGTTGTGTTACACAGGGCGAACACTGAAGCTTTCTTT.

This clonotype was found many times. This chain uses TRBV10-3 with TRBJ1-2, with 10 bases that match TRBD1. In germline, CDR1 is ENHRY, CDR2 SYGVKD. CDR3 length equals 14 residues. V lost 7 bases to trimming and J lost 7 bases; unmatched junction nucleotides: 9. The CDR3 region is CAITPGRDRGGYTF. The DNA of the CDR3 is TGTGCCATCACCCCAGGGAGGGACAGGGGTGGCTACACCTTC.

This clonotype has a count of ten or more. The chain carries TRBV12-3 or TRBV12-4 and TRBJ2-7, with D hard to call. Trimming took off 2 bases at V and 2 bases at J, with 10 bases between the two ends. The CDR3 has 14 amino acids. The CDR3 region is CASSLLGGTYEQYF. The CDR3, as DNA: TGTGCCAGCAGTTTATTAGGCGGTACCTACGAGCAGTACTTC.

The V gene is TRBV4-1, the J gene TRBJ2-7, with a tentative D call TRBD1 (6 bases). The V end lost 0 bases, the J end lost 4 bases, and 13 bases lay between the germline ends. Germline V gene data show CDR1 as MGHRA and CDR2 as YSYEKL. This CDR3 has 15 residues. This chain's CDR3 is CASSQDEGVMYEQYF. For the CDR3, the DNA is TGCGCCAGCAGCCAAGACGAGGGGGTAATGTACGAGCAGTACTTC.

V is TRBV6-1 and J is TRBJ2-3; D is uncertain. The V end was cut by 2 bases, the J end by 0 bases, with 9 bases between. CDR3 length: 15 amino acids. Germline V CDR1 and CDR2: MNHNS, SASEGT. CDR3 region: CASSENVGSTDTQYF. CDR3 coding DNA: TGTGCCAGCAGTGAAAATGTGGGGAGCACAGATACGCAGTATTTT.

This clonotype turned up a few times. The chain carries TRBV9 and TRBJ1-1; 9 bases align to TRBD1. Germline V gene sequence: CDR1 SGDLS, CDR2 YYNGEE. V trimming: 1 base; J trimming: 0 bases; junction bases outside the gene matches: 4. The CDR3 loop spans 16 amino acids. CDR3 region: CASSVSTGGMNTEAFF. The DNA of the CDR3 is TGTGCCAGCAGCGTATCGACAGGGGGGATGAACACTGAAGCTTTCTTT.

This clonotype was counted at least ten times. This chain connects TRBV19 to TRBJ2-6; TRBD1 is a possible D gene (6 bases). The CDR3 is 14 amino acids. Per germline, CDR1 LNHDA and CDR2 SQIVND (reference sequence). The germline V and J ends were trimmed by 6 bases and 2 bases, with 8 bases remaining between them. The CDR3 protein is CASSEGAGANVLTF. In DNA, the CDR3 is TGTGCCAGTAGCGAGGGGGCTGGGGCCAACGTCCTGACTTTC.

This clonotype was detected ten times or more. The V and J genes are TRBV7-9 and TRBJ2-5; a weak D match, TRBD1 (5 bases). Germline CDR1 reads SEHNR; CDR2 reads FQNEAQ (reference sequence). With 6 bases removed from V and 3 bases from J, the gap between germline ends came to 14 bases. The CDR3 has 14 amino acids. CDR3 DNA: TGTGCCAGCAGGGGGCCGGAGCTGGAAGAGACCCAGTACTTC. Translation gives CASRGPELEETQYF.

Many counts were recorded for this clonotype. The chain links TRBV20-1 to TRBJ1-1, with 7 bases matching TRBD1. Unmatched junction bases numbered 2, after V lost 3 bases and J lost 1 base. This CDR3 region has 13 residues. Germline V gives CDR1 DFQATT, CDR2 SNEGSKA (reference sequence). Here the CDR3 DNA reads TGCAGTGCTAGGACAGGGTGGAACACTGAAGCTTTCTTT. It yields the protein CSARTGWNTEAFF.

Only a few counts were recorded for this clonotype. This chain connects TRBV21-1 to TRBJ2-1; TRBD1, the D gene given by the table, was not confirmed from the DNA. TRBV21-1 counts as a pseudogene. The CDR3 length is 19 residues. This CDR3 reads CASSPRSRGRGASYNEQFF. CDR3 nucleotide sequence: TGTGCCAGCAGCCCTCGGAGCCGGGGACGGGGGGCGTCCTACAATGAGCAGTTCTTC.

Notes on this clonotype: A much bigger clone sits one base away, suggesting this may be a read error. Since no conserved phenylalanine or tryptophan closes the CDR3, a read error is the likely cause. The chain uses TRBV5-6 and TRBJ2-7, with TRBD1 matching over 8 bases. This CDR3 has 14 residues. Germline assignment: CDR1 SGHDT and CDR2 YYEEEE. V dropped 3 bases and J dropped 7; count of bases not matched to a gene: 9. Here the CDR3 reads CASSYGQGLGEQYC. The CDR3 DNA sequence: TGTGCCAGCAGCTACGGACAGGGACTTGGAGAGCAGTACTGC.

The sample holds a few counts of this clonotype. The chain recombines TRBV4-1 with TRBJ1-4; D call uncertain. Per the germline V gene, CDR1 is MGHRA and CDR2 is YSYEKL. V lost 4 bases to trimming and J lost 8 bases, with 11 bases between them. The CDR3 runs to 13 residues. CDR3 in DNA: TGCGCCAGCAGCCCCCTAGGTCAGGAAAAACTGTTTTTT. It translates to CASSPLGQEKLFF.